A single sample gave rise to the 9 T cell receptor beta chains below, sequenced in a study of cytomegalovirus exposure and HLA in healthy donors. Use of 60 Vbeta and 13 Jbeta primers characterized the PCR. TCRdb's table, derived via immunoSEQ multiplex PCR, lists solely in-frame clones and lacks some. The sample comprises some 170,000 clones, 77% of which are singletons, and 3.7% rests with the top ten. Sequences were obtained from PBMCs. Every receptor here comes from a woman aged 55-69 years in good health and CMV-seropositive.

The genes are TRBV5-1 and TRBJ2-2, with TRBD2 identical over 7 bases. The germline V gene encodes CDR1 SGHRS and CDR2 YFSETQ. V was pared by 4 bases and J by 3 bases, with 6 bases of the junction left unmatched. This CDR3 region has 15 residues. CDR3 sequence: CASSDGTTYTGELFF. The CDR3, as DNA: TGCGCCAGCAGCGACGGGACTACTTACACCGGGGAGCTGTTTTTT.

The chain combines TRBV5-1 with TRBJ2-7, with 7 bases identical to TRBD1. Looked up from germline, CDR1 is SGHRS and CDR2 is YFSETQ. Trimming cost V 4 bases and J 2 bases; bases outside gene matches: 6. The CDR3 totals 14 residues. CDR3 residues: CASSPNRGAYEQYF. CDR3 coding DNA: TGCGCCAGCAGCCCTAACAGGGGCGCCTACGAGCAGTACTTC.

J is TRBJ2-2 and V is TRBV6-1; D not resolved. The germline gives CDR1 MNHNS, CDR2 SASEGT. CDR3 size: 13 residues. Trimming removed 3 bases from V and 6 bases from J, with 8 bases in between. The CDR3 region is CASSDSGAGELFF. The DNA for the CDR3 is TGTGCCAGCAGTGATTCGGGTGCCGGGGAGCTGTTTTTT.

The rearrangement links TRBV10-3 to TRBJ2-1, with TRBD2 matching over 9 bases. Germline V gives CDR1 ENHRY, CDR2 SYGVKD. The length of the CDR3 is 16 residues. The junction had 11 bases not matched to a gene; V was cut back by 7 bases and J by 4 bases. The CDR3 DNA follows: TGTGCCATCACCCGGGGGGCGGGGGGGCCTTACAATGAGCAGTTCTTC. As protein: CAITRGAGGPYNEQFF.

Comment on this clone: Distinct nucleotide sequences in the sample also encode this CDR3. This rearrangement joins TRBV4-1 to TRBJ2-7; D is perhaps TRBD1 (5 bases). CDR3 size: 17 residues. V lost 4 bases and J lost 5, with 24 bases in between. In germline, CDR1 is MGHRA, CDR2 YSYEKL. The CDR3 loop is CASSRSYSPRQPDEQYF. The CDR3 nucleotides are TGCGCCAGCAGCCGGTCGTACTCTCCTAGACAGCCAGACGAGCAGTACTTC.

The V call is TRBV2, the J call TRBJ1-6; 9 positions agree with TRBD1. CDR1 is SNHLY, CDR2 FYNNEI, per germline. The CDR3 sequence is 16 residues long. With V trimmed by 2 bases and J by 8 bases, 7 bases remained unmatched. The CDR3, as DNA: TGTGCCAGCAGTGAAAGAAGCGGACAGGGGTATTCACCCCTCCACTTT. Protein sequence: CASSERSGQGYSPLHF.

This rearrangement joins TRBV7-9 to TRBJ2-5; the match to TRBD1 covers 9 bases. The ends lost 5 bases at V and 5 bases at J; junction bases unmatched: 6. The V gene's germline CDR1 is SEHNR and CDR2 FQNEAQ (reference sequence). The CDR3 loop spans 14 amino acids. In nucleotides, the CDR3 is TGTGCCAGCAGCAAACAGGGGGCGATTGAGACCCAGTACTTC. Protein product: CASSKQGAIETQYF.

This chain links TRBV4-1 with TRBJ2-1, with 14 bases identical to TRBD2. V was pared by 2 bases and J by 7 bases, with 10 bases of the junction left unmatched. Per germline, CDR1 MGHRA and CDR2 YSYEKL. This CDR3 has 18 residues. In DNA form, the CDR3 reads TGCGCCAGCAGCCAACTTGACATGGGACTAGCGGGAGCGAATGAGCAGTTCTTC. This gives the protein CASSQLDMGLAGANEQFF.

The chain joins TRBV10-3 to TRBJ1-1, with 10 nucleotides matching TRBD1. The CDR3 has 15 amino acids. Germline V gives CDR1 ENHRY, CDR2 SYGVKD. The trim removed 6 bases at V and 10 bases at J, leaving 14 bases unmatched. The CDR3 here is CAISNTGTGVYGAFF. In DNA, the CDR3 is TGTGCCATCAGCAACACCGGGACAGGGGTGTACGGAGCTTTCTTT.